Detailed here is one T cell receptor (beta chain). No antigen is known for it. The source of the sample is a study of monozygotic twins with cystic fibrosis. CDR3 size: 17 residues. The V gene's germline CDR1 is GTSNPN and CDR2 SVGIG (reference sequence). The V and J ends lost 5 bases and 0 bases, in that order; junction bases with no gene match: 15. Some clones are missing from TCRdb's copy, which holds only in-frame ones; the method was immunoSEQ multiplex PCR. Of roughly 25,000 clones listed, 96% are singletons. Study-wide results and caveats: The repertoire was suggested to be naive-dominated, clonality median approximately 0.009. Shared CDR3 numbers were not associated with age, concordance or severity. Monozygotic CF twin pairs shared significantly more nucleotide-identical clonotypes than unrelated CF individuals did.

The sequencing sample was made of blood. The V call is TRBV30, the J call TRBJ1-1, with 7 bases matching TRBD1. The origin of this receptor is a girl under 10 years old with cystic fibrosis. Written as DNA, the CDR3 is TGTGCCTGGGGACCAAAAGGGGGCCGCCGGTTGAACACTGAAGCTTTCTTT. This encodes CAWGPKGGRRLNTEAFF.